Listed below are T cell receptor beta chains from one sample, sequenced in a study of T cell repertoires in cytomegalovirus infection. TCRdb re-called the reads with MiXCR, one entry per CDR3 protein. The sample consists of fewer than 300,000 distinct CDR3 sequences, more than 20% of them appearing once. The material sequenced was PBMCs. These receptors all come from a human donor in good health (CMV status not recorded). Some clones in this sample may be carry-over from other donors' samples. CDR3s include the opening cysteine and the closing phenylalanine or tryptophan. A D gene is named only where the DNA matches it firmly. The size of a clone is reported for some rows only, either as once, few or many, or as a class for expanded clones.

>TRBD2|TRBJ2-1|few|TRBV12-3/TRBV12-4
CASSSQTSGSKFF
TGTGCCAGCAGCTCCCAGACTAGCGGGAGTAAGTTCTTC
>-|TRBJ1-3|few|TRBV28
CASSKGERTIYF
TGTGCCAGCAGTAAGGGGGAGAGGACCATATATTTT
>-|TRBJ1-5|-|TRBV11-2
CASSFNPGQPQHF
TGTGCCAGCAGCTTTAACCCGGGGCAGCCCCAGCATTTT
>-|TRBJ2-5|medium-sized|TRBV7-6
CASSLTHQETQYF
TGTGCCAGCAGCTTAACACACCAAGAGACCCAGTACTTC
>-|TRBJ1-1|few|TRBV20-1
CSARERGRRTEAFF
TGCAGTGCTAGAGAACGGGGACGGCGCACTGAAGCTTTCTTT
>-|TRBJ1-5|-|TRBV20-1
CSANHPNRVSNQPQHF
TGCAGTGCTAACCACCCTAACCGGGTTAGCAATCAGCCCCAGCATTTT
>-|TRBJ2-1|many|TRBV4-1
CASTPGSSYNEQFF
TGCGCCAGCACCCCGGGGAGCTCCTACAATGAGCAGTTCTTC
>TRBD2|TRBJ2-7|-|TRBV6-2/TRBV6-3
CARSTLAGPYEQYF
TGTGCCCGCAGTACCCTAGCGGGGCCCTACGAGCAGTACTTC
>-|TRBJ1-1|-|TRBV7-6
CASSRPRTEAFF
TGTGCCAGCAGCCGTCCCCGGACTGAAGCTTTCTTT
>-|TRBJ1-5|-|TRBV7-6
CASSPNPSGAGSNQPQHF
TGTGCCAGCAGCCCCAATCCCTCGGGCGCCGGGAGCAATCAGCCCCAGCATTTT
>-|TRBJ1-3|-|TRBV4-1
CASSQDEYSGNTIYF
TGCGCCAGCAGCCAAGATGAATACTCTGGAAACACCATATATTTT
>-|TRBJ2-2|many|TRBV12-3/TRBV12-4
CASSLSAGGAGELFF
TGTGCCAGCAGTTTAAGTGCAGGAGGGGCCGGGGAGCTGTTTTTT
>-|TRBJ1-6|-|TRBV2
CASSPEGLRINSPLHF
TGTGCCAGCAGTCCAGAGGGACTGCGAATAAATTCACCCCTCCACTTT
>-|TRBJ2-3|-|TRBV20-1
CSAITPAGRDTQYF
TGCAGTGCTATCACCCCCGCAGGAAGAGATACGCAGTATTTT
>TRBD2|TRBJ2-7|-|TRBV4-3
CASSQGLVAYEQYF
TGCGCCAGCAGCCAGGGACTAGTTGCCTACGAGCAGTACTTC
>-|TRBJ2-7|few|TRBV6-1
CASSTPPPGQYHEQYF
TGTGCCAGCAGTACCCCACCGCCTGGACAGTACCACGAGCAGTACTTC
>TRBD1|TRBJ2-2|-|TRBV7-2
CASSRDRVETGELFF
TGTGCCAGCAGCCGGGACAGGGTAGAGACCGGGGAGCTGTTTTTT
>TRBD2|TRBJ2-7|-|TRBV7-9
CASSFLWGGEYEQYF
TGTGCCAGCAGCTTTCTCTGGGGAGGGGAATACGAGCAGTACTTC
>TRBD1|TRBJ2-1|many|TRBV6-8
CASNDPGQGYNEQFF
TGTGCCAGCAATGACCCGGGACAGGGGTACAATGAGCAGTTCTTC
>-|TRBJ1-5|many|TRBV7-6
CASSLGGSVYSNQPQHF
TGTGCCAGCAGCTTAGGGGGGTCGGTTTATAGCAATCAGCCCCAGCATTTT
>TRBD1|TRBJ2-2|-|TRBV28
CASSLLPGQAGGELFF
TGTGCCAGCAGTCTACTCCCGGGACAGGCGGGCGGGGAGCTGTTTTTT
>-|TRBJ2-7|many|TRBV7-2
CASSLRPPGPGEQYF
TGTGCCAGCAGCTTAAGGCCGCCGGGTCCTGGTGAGCAGTACTTC
>-|TRBJ2-7|-|TRBV12-3/TRBV12-4
CASSSGTPAYEQYF
TGTGCCAGCAGTTCCGGGACGCCCGCCTACGAGCAGTACTTC
>TRBD1|TRBJ1-3|-|TRBV2
CASILRGPGNTIYF
TGTGCCAGCATTCTGAGGGGGCCTGGAAACACCATATATTTT
>-|TRBJ2-1|-|TRBV27
CASSLSGLTRDNEQFF
TGTGCCAGCAGTTTAAGTGGACTCACCCGGGACAATGAGCAGTTCTTC
>-|TRBJ2-7|-|TRBV11-2
CASRLGQLSYEQYF
TGTGCCAGCAGGCTGGGGCAGCTCTCCTACGAGCAGTACTTC
>-|TRBJ1-2|many|TRBV12-3/TRBV12-4
CASSLDLGLDYTF
TGTGCCAGCAGTTTAGACCTGGGTTTAGACTACACCTTC
>-|TRBJ2-4|-|TRBV10-3
CAISESVGGAAKNIQYF
TGTGCCATCAGTGAGTCTGTAGGGGGGGCAGCCAAAAACATTCAGTACTTC
>-|TRBJ1-4|many|TRBV6-5
CASSYQQPTNEKLFF
TGTGCCAGCAGTTACCAACAGCCAACTAATGAAAAACTGTTTTTT
>-|TRBJ2-2|-|TRBV3-1
CASSPTEWNTGELFF
TGTGCCAGCAGTCCCACTGAATGGAACACCGGGGAGCTGTTTTTT
>-|TRBJ1-4|few|TRBV11-2
CASSPLGVRGGNEKLFF
TGTGCCAGCAGCCCTCTAGGAGTCCGGGGGGGAAATGAAAAACTGTTTTTT
>-|TRBJ1-2|many|TRBV7-2
CASSLLSPREGYGYTF
TGTGCCAGCAGCTTACTCTCTCCAAGGGAGGGCTATGGCTACACCTTC
>TRBD1|TRBJ2-7|-|TRBV25-1
CASSDRDRELGEYF
TGTGCCAGCAGTGACCGGGACAGGGAGTTAGGCGAGTACTTC
>TRBD1|TRBJ1-2|-|TRBV6-1
CASSLAGTGLYGYTF
TGTGCCAGCAGTCTCGCCGGGACAGGACTGTATGGCTACACCTTC
>TRBD1|TRBJ2-7|-|TRBV7-9
CATSVRGPYEQYF
TGTGCCACCAGCGTTAGGGGGCCCTACGAGCAGTATTTC
>-|TRBJ2-5|-|TRBV7-2
CASSWKTDQETQYF
TGTGCCAGCAGCTGGAAGACAGATCAAGAGACCCAGTACTTC
>-|TRBJ2-1|-|TRBV6-6
CASSYSLDRRHGDQFF
TGTGCCAGCAGTTACTCGTTGGACCGCAGGCACGGTGATCAGTTCTTC
>TRBD2|TRBJ2-2|-|TRBV29-1
CSVLGGLEGTGELFF
TGCAGCGTCCTCGGGGGGTTGGAAGGGACCGGGGAGCTGTTTTTT
>-|TRBJ2-7|-|TRBV29-1
CSVEHSYEQYF
TGCAGCGTTGAACACTCCTACGAGCAGTACTTC
>-|TRBJ1-5|-|TRBV28
CASRGNNQPQHF
TGTGCCAGCAGGGGAAACAATCAGCCCCAGCATTTT
>-|TRBJ2-5|once|TRBV29-1
CSVTGQSQETQYF
TGCAGCGTTACAGGACAGTCACAAGAGACCCAGTACTTC
>-|TRBJ2-1|few|TRBV7-9
CASRTKGSSSYNEQFF
TGTGCCAGCAGAACGAAAGGGTCGAGCTCCTACAATGAGCAGTTCTTC
>-|TRBJ2-1|few|TRBV7-2
CASSLDPAGRQFF
TGTGCCAGCAGCTTAGATCCTGCGGGGAGGCAGTTCTTC
>-|TRBJ2-5|few|TRBV20-1
CSEMARQETQYF
TGCAGTGAAATGGCCAGGCAAGAGACCCAGTACTTC
>-|TRBJ1-4|few|TRBV2
CASSTWGRNNEKLFF
TGTGCCAGCAGCACGTGGGGACGGAATAATGAAAAACTGTTTTTT
>TRBD1|TRBJ1-5|-|TRBV4-2
CASSQRGGQGSQPQHF
TGTGCCAGCAGCCAACGGGGCGGACAGGGTAGTCAGCCCCAGCATTTT
>-|TRBJ2-3|-|TRBV7-2
CASSRYQRNTDTQYF
TGTGCCAGCAGCAGATATCAGCGGAACACAGATACGCAGTATTTT
>TRBD2|TRBJ2-2|many|TRBV7-8
CASSLTSGRMRTGELFF
TGTGCCAGCAGCTTGACTAGCGGGAGGATGCGGACCGGGGAGCTGTTTTTT
>-|TRBJ1-4|-|TRBV18
CASSPRGTYEKLFF
TGTGCCAGCTCACCACGGGGGACCTATGAAAAACTGTTTTTT
>TRBD1|TRBJ1-2|-|TRBV28
CASSYRDRDYGYTF
TGTGCCAGCAGTTACCGGGACAGGGACTATGGCTACACCTTC
>TRBD1|TRBJ2-7|-|TRBV28
CASLLGGQGINEQYF
TGTGCCAGCCTCTTAGGGGGACAGGGGATCAACGAGCAGTACTTC
>TRBD2|TRBJ2-2|-|TRBV6-2/TRBV6-3
CASSYSLSGLNTGELFF
TGTGCCAGCAGTTACTCCCTTAGCGGGCTGAACACCGGGGAGCTGTTTTTT
>TRBD2|TRBJ2-1|many|TRBV7-6
CASSSLASTYNEQFF
TGTGCCAGCAGCTCACTAGCGTCCACCTACAATGAGCAGTTCTTC
>-|TRBJ2-7|many|TRBV11-2
CASSLDKGSSYEQYF
TGTGCCAGCAGCTTAGATAAAGGGAGCTCCTACGAGCAGTACTTC
>-|TRBJ1-1|few|TRBV12-3/TRBV12-4
CASRPGTSRNTEAFF
TGTGCCAGCAGGCCCGGGACCTCAAGGAACACTGAAGCTTTCTTT
>-|TRBJ2-5|-|TRBV2
CASGQGRETQYF
TGTGCCAGCGGGCAGGGTCGGGAGACCCAGTACTTC
>TRBD1|TRBJ1-2|-|TRBV28
CASSFNRGFNYGYTF
TGTGCCAGCAGTTTCAACAGGGGGTTTAACTATGGCTACACCTTC
>TRBD2|TRBJ2-7|few|TRBV5-1
CASTLDSGGSPYEQYF
TGCGCCAGCACCCTGGATAGCGGGGGGTCCCCCTACGAGCAGTACTTC
>TRBD2|TRBJ2-1|many|TRBV7-2
CASSLFGTSGSSYNEQFF
TGTGCCAGCAGCTTATTTGGGACTAGCGGGAGCTCCTACAATGAGCAGTTCTTC
>TRBD1|TRBJ1-6|many|TRBV7-2
CASSQPGQGLGNSPLHF
TGTGCCAGCAGCCAACCGGGACAGGGGTTGGGTAATTCACCCCTCCACTTT